The sequence of this T cell receptor (beta chain) was determined in a study of T cell changes during pregnancy in multiple sclerosis. Using immunoSEQ multiplex PCR, the repertoire was profiled, and TCRdb retains in-frame clones only, with some absent. The data hold about 83,000 clones, with approximately 90% observed a single time. V gave up 2 bases and J gave up 8 bases; unmatched junction bases: 4. Per germline, CDR1 LNHNV and CDR2 YYDKDF (reference sequence). This CDR3 region has 14 residues. This chain uses TRBV15 with TRBJ1-4, with 8 bases lining up with TRBD1. The sequence was collected from a female donor in good health, serving as a control in a pregnancy study. Some clones in this sample may be carry-over from other donors' samples. Source: PBMCs, taken in the first trimester of pregnancy. The CDR3 loop reads CATSRTTGAEKLFF. The CDR3 DNA sequence: TGTGCCACCAGCAGAACGACAGGGGCGGAAAAACTGTTTTTT.